Each of the 27 T cell receptor beta chains below was sequenced from the same sample in a study of type 1 regulatory T cells. These receptors lack a known antigen. TCRdb reanalysed the reads using MiXCR and keeps one entry per CDR3 protein. The sample contains 60,000 to 80,000 distinct CDR3 sequences, 63% of which appear only once. Sequenced: cultured T cells, either the whole culture or a sorted T cell fraction (not recorded which). Stated subset: Tr1-enriched cell product generated in vitro against host alloantigens. The receptors shown here come from a human donor in good health.

This chain uses TRBV12-3 or TRBV12-4 with TRBJ2-1; TRBD1 aligns across 9 bases. V trimming: 9 bases; J trimming: 7 bases; junction bases outside the gene matches: 7. CDR3 length: 13 amino acids. The CDR3 loop reads CASRRGTGNEQFF. The CDR3 DNA sequence: TGTGCCAGTCGACGAGGGACAGGGAATGAGCAGTTCTTC.

Ten or more counts support this clonotype. The rearrangement uses TRBV20-1 and TRBJ2-7, with TRBD1 matching 11 bases. The V and J ends lost 3 bases and 9 bases, in that order; junction bases with no gene match: 13. The germline V gene has CDR1 DFQATT and CDR2 SNEGSKA (reference sequence). The CDR3 consists of 15 residues. This CDR3 reads CSASASGTGGEGQYF. CDR3 nucleotide sequence: TGCAGTGCTAGTGCGTCCGGGACAGGGGGAGAAGGGCAGTACTTC.

This clonotype appeared a single time. The J gene is TRBJ1-5, the V gene TRBV7-2, with 8 bases fitting TRBD1. Losses at the gene ends were 5 bases for V and 4 bases for J; bases not matched to a gene: 7. The CDR3 is made up of 15 amino acids. The germline gives CDR1 SGHTA, CDR2 FQGNSA. The CDR3 DNA reads TGTGCCAGCAGCACAGGGGGGGGTGGTAATCAGCCCCAGCATTTT. Protein: CASSTGGGGNQPQHF.

The rearrangement links TRBV7-9 to TRBJ1-1; D gene unclear. This CDR3 has 12 amino acids. Trimming left V 3 bases short and J 2 bases short, with 4 bases between. From germline, CDR1 is SEHNR and CDR2 FQNEAQ (reference sequence). As DNA, the CDR3 is TGTGCCAGCAGCTTTTCTAACACTGAAGCTTTCTTT. This encodes CASSFSNTEAFF.

The V gene is TRBV28, the J gene TRBJ1-4; D unclear. CDR1 and CDR2 (germline): MDHEN, SYDVKM. The CDR3 has 14 amino acids. V lost 6 bases and J lost 0, with 8 bases in between. The CDR3, as DNA: TGTGCCAGCAGCCGGGCCTCAACTAATGAAAAACTGTTTTTT. Translation gives CASSRASTNEKLFF.

The chain employs TRBV20-1 and TRBJ1-6, with 8 bases matching TRBD1. With V trimmed by 3 bases and J by 8 bases, 9 bases remained unmatched. This CDR3 region has 15 residues. Per the germline V gene, CDR1 is DFQATT and CDR2 is SNEGSKA (reference sequence). CDR3 coding DNA: TGCAGTGCTAGGAACCGGGACAGGTTCTATTCACCCCTCCACTTT. Translation: CSARNRDRFYSPLHF.

The rearrangement joins TRBV28 to TRBJ2-4, with unresolved D. Trimming took 1 base from V and 3 from J, leaving 4 bases between them. Germline CDR1 MDHEN, CDR2 SYDVKM. The CDR3 consists of 13 residues. CDR3: CASSLLDKNIQYF. Here the CDR3 DNA reads TGTGCCAGCAGTTTATTGGACAAAAACATTCAGTACTTC.

The V gene is TRBV19, the J gene TRBJ2-2; D remains unclear. The germline gives CDR1 LNHDA, CDR2 SQIVND (reference sequence). The CDR3 spans 14 residues. Trimming took 1 base from V and 5 from J, leaving 8 bases between them. The CDR3 DNA follows: TGTGCCAGTAGTATAGGACCGGTAACCGGGGAGCTGTTTTTT. Amino acids: CASSIGPVTGELFF. Complete variable domain (other parts from reference TRBV19 and TRBJ2-2): DGGITQSPKYLFRKEGQNVTLSCEQNLNHDAMYWYRQDPGQGLRLIYYSQIVNDFQKGDIAEGYSVSREKKESFPLTVTSAQKNPTAFYLCASSIGPVTGELFFGEGSRLTVL.

V and J are TRBV20-1 and TRBJ2-2; 10 nucleotides align to TRBD2. Unmatched junction bases numbered 7, after V lost 3 bases and J lost 6 bases. Germline CDR1 reads DFQATT; CDR2 reads SNEGSKA (reference sequence). This CDR3 region has 15 residues. The CDR3 reads CSASPSGRNAGELFF. In nucleotides, the CDR3 is TGCAGTGCTAGTCCTAGCGGGAGAAACGCCGGGGAGCTGTTTTTT.

The CDR3 nucleotides are TGTGCCGACTCAGTAGGGTTCGCCTCCTACGAGCAGTACTTC. Protein sequence: CADSVGFASYEQYF. The chain carries TRBV7-2 and TRBJ2-7; no reliable D call. Trimming left V 11 bases short and J 0 bases short, with 17 bases between. CDR3 length equals 14 residues. Per the germline V gene, CDR1 is SGHTA and CDR2 is FQGNSA.

The rearrangement uses TRBV3-1 and TRBJ2-4; D perhaps matches TRBD2 (5 bases). The CDR3 extends over 13 amino acids. V lost 4 bases and J lost 9, with 13 bases in between. CDR1 is LGHDT and CDR2 is YNNKEL in the germline V gene (reference sequence). The CDR3 protein is CASSRGRETIQYF. In nucleotides, the CDR3 is TGTGCCAGCAGCCGAGGACGGGAAACCATTCAGTACTTC.

The rearrangement uses TRBV7-2 and TRBJ2-6; D is perhaps TRBD1 (5 bases). This CDR3 region has 16 residues. The V gene's germline CDR1 is SGHTA and CDR2 FQGNSA. V lost 5 bases and J 0 bases, leaving 11 bases between the germline ends. The CDR3 nucleotides are TGTGCCAGCAGCCGCGACAGCACCTCTGGGGCCAACGTCCTGACTTTC. It encodes CASSRDSTSGANVLTF.

In this sample, this clonotype turned up once. V gene TRBV7-9 combines with J gene TRBJ2-3; D is ambiguous. The germline gives CDR1 SEHNR, CDR2 FQNEAQ (reference sequence). Between the trimmed V and J ends, which lost 5 bases and 4 bases, there was a span of 19 bases. The CDR3 is made up of 16 amino acids. This CDR3 is CASSPLVFGGADTQYF. CDR3 coding DNA: TGTGCCAGCAGCCCATTAGTTTTCGGTGGCGCAGATACGCAGTATTTT.

The rearrangement uses TRBV19 and TRBJ2-4; D might be TRBD2 (6 bases). Trimming removed 7 bases from V and 2 bases from J, with 15 bases in between. From germline, CDR1 is LNHDA and CDR2 SQIVND (reference sequence). The CDR3 spans 15 residues. The CDR3 region has the DNA TGTGCCAGTAATCTGGGCGGGATGACCAAAAACATTCAGTACTTC. Its translation is CASNLGGMTKNIQYF.

This rearrangement joins TRBV6-9 to TRBJ2-1; 7 bases match TRBD2. CDR1 MNHGY and CDR2 SVAAGI come from the germline V gene. V lost 5 bases to trimming and J lost 6 bases; unmatched junction nucleotides: 16. The CDR3 is made up of 17 amino acids. The CDR3 DNA follows: TGTGCCAGCAGTCGCCACCGACCAGCGGGAAGGTCCAATGAGCAGTTCTTC. Encoded protein: CASSRHRPAGRSNEQFF.

The rearrangement uses TRBV6-5 and TRBJ2-6; D unclear. Germline assignment: CDR1 MNHEY and CDR2 SVGAGI. The CDR3 spans 16 residues. Trimming took 2 bases from V and 4 from J, leaving 12 bases between them. The CDR3, as DNA: TGTGCCAGCAGTTACGGTTCGAGGTCCGGGGCCAACGTCCTGACTTTC. Protein sequence: CASSYGSRSGANVLTF.

The rearrangement joins TRBV6-5 to TRBJ1-1, with no clear D. The germline V gene has CDR1 MNHEY and CDR2 SVGAGI. There are 13 residues in the CDR3. Trimming stripped 2 bases from V and 3 bases from J, with 7 bases between. CDR3: CASSYRWDTEAFF. The CDR3 bases are TGTGCCAGCAGTTACCGGTGGGACACTGAAGCTTTCTTT.

This chain's CDR3 is CASSQEYGTGGGKETQYF. The DNA for the CDR3 is TGTGCCAGCAGCCAAGAATACGGGACAGGGGGCGGGAAAGAGACCCAGTACTTC. This chain uses TRBV4-2 with TRBJ2-5; 12 bases are shared with TRBD1. The CDR3 has 18 residues. Per the germline V gene, CDR1 is LGHNA and CDR2 is YNFKEQ. V gave up 0 bases and J gave up 3 bases; unmatched junction bases: 8.

This chain links TRBV11-2 with TRBJ2-1, with D possibly matching TRBD2 (5 bases). V lost 5 bases and J lost 10, with 15 bases in between. This CDR3 is built from 13 residues. Germline-derived CDR1 and CDR2 are SGHAT and FQNNGV. This CDR3 reads CASSRVGVGEQFF. DNA of the CDR3: TGTGCCAGCAGCCGGGTGGGAGTCGGCGAGCAGTTCTTC.

The J gene is TRBJ2-4, the V gene TRBV12-3 or TRBV12-4; TRBD1 is a possible D gene (6 bases). This CDR3 spans 17 amino acids. V was cut by 5 bases and J by 0 bases, with 17 bases left in between. This chain's CDR3 is CASSPLTGLIAKNIQYF. In DNA form, the CDR3 reads TGTGCCAGCAGTCCGCTAACAGGGTTAATAGCCAAAAACATTCAGTACTTC.

V usage is TRBV12-5 and J usage is TRBJ2-4, with TRBD2 matching over 7 bases. The CDR3 consists of 17 residues. The germline gives CDR1 LGHNT, CDR2 FRNRAP. The ends lost 6 bases at V and 3 bases at J; junction bases unmatched: 14. The CDR3 here is CASGGAGRVFNKNIQYF. The CDR3 coding sequence is TGTGCTAGTGGGGGAGCGGGACGTGTTTTTAACAAAAACATTCAGTACTTC.

This sequence joins TRBV11-2 and TRBJ2-3, with no clear D. Trimming pared 0 bases from V and 4 bases from J, leaving 8 bases between. CDR3 length: 14 residues. The V gene's germline CDR1 is SGHAT and CDR2 FQNNGV. CDR3 loop: CASSLDPRSDTQYF. Here the CDR3 DNA reads TGTGCCAGCAGCTTAGATCCCAGATCAGATACGCAGTATTTT.

This clonotype was recorded only once. The genes are TRBV21-1 and TRBJ2-5. TRBV21-1 is reported as a pseudogene. The CDR3 totals 16 residues. CDR3 nucleotides: TGTGCCAGCAGCAGGAAGAACGGGTACATCCAAGAGACCCAGTACTTC. Protein: CASSRKNGYIQETQYF.

The chain has TRBV20-1 and TRBJ2-5; 8 bases fit TRBD1. The CDR3 sequence is 13 residues long. Germline V gives CDR1 DFQATT, CDR2 SNEGSKA (reference sequence). V trimming: 5 bases; J trimming: 2 bases; junction bases outside the gene matches: 4. The CDR3 loop reads CSAQDRAQETQYF. As DNA, the CDR3 is TGCAGTGCTCAGGACAGGGCTCAAGAGACCCAGTACTTC.

This clonotype was counted only a few times. Written as DNA, the CDR3 is TGCGCCAGCAGCTGGGACAAACCTTCCTACGAGCAGTACTTC. Translating gives CASSWDKPSYEQYF. The gene calls are TRBV5-1 and TRBJ2-7, with TRBD1 as a possible D gene (6 bases). Per the germline V gene, CDR1 is SGHRS and CDR2 is YFSETQ. Trimming shortened V by 3 bases and J by 1 base, and 11 bases separated the two germline ends. The CDR3 runs to 14 residues.

In its sample, this clonotype is medium-sized (0.01 to 0.1%). The rearrangement links TRBV12-3 or TRBV12-4 to TRBJ1-5, with D possibly being TRBD1 (6 bases). The length of the CDR3 is 13 residues. V lost 6 bases, J lost 7 bases, and 13 bases lay in between. CDR3 loop: CASSPGVWQPQHF. In nucleotides, the CDR3 is TGTGCCAGCAGCCCAGGGGTATGGCAGCCCCAGCATTTT.

The gene calls are TRBV6-1 and TRBJ1-5; possible D gene TRBD1, 5 bases. Germline CDR1 MNHNS, CDR2 SASEGT. The CDR3 runs to 15 residues. Trimming shortened V by 6 bases and J by 4 bases, and 16 bases separated the two germline ends. Written as DNA, the CDR3 is TGTGCCAGCAGGGGACGGAGGATATTAAATCAGCCCCAGCATTTT. As protein: CASRGRRILNQPQHF.